The rows below give T cell receptor beta chains drawn from one sample of a study of OX40 agonist ivuxolimab in advanced cancers. Produced via immunoSEQ multiplex PCR; TCRdb's table is partial and in-frame only. This sample yields about 62,000 clones, of which 85% are seen a single time; 4% belongs to the top ten. The sequencing used CD4+ or CD8+ T cells sorted from blood, collected in a trial of the OX40 agonist ivuxolimab. These receptor sequences come from an adult with an advanced solid tumor such as melanoma, head and neck, liver or kidney cancer. CDR3s include the opening cysteine and the closing phenylalanine or tryptophan. D genes are given only for firm matches. Clone size is stated in some rows and not others, as once, few, many or a class when expanded.

J gene	D gene	clone size	V gene	CDR3 protein	CDR3 DNA
TRBJ1-2	.	once	TRBV11-2	CASSLNRANYGYTF	TGTGCCAGCAGCTTAAACAGAGCTAACTATGGCTACACCTTC
TRBJ2-3	.	.	TRBV7-2	CASSLRASTDTQYF	TGTGCCAGCAGCCTCAGGGCTAGCACAGATACGCAGTATTTT
TRBJ1-3	.	.	TRBV7-6	CASSLGTVMTRSGNTIYF	TGTGCCAGCAGCTTAGGGACAGTCATGACCAGGAGTGGAAACACCATATATTTT
TRBJ2-5	.	once	TRBV6-5	CASGFRDTLQETQYF	TGTGCCAGCGGGTTCAGGGATACCCTCCAAGAGACCCAGTACTTC
TRBJ1-5	TRBD1	.	TRBV28	CASSLQGAVQPQHF	TGTGCCAGCAGTCTACAGGGGGCGGTTCAGCCCCAGCATTTT
TRBJ1-5	.	once	TRBV6-1	CASSGGHYSNQPQHF	TGTGCCAGCAGTGGGGGACATTATAGCAATCAGCCCCAGCATTTT
TRBJ2-1	.	few	TRBV19	CASSPVGDSVNEQFF	TGTGCCAGTAGTCCAGTTGGTGATTCGGTCAATGAGCAGTTCTTC
TRBJ2-7	.	.	TRBV11-1	CASSATFSYEQYF	TGTGCCAGCAGCGCCACCTTCTCCTACGAGCAGTACTTC
TRBJ2-3	TRBD1	.	TRBV28	CASSSLGTGKRADTQYF	TGTGCCAGCAGCTCTCTGGGGACAGGGAAGAGGGCAGATACGCAGTATTTT
TRBJ2-7	TRBD1	once	TRBV15	CATSTAGQGSYEQYF	TGTGCCACCAGCACGGCAGGACAGGGATCCTACGAGCAGTACTTC
TRBJ2-1	.	.	TRBV6-4	CASRKGSSYNEQFF	TGTGCCAGCAGAAAGGGGAGCTCCTACAATGAGCAGTTCTTC
TRBJ1-1	TRBD1	few	TRBV6-5	CASRTGSNEAFF	TGTGCCAGCAGGACAGGGTCGAATGAAGCTTTCTTT
TRBJ2-7	.	.	TRBV21-1	CASSKFSTDPEGGNEQYF	TGTGCCAGCAGCAAATTCTCGACTGATCCCGAGGGGGGGAATGAGCAGTACTTC
TRBJ2-7	TRBD1	.	TRBV13	CASSPRQGTYEQYF	TGTGCCAGCAGCCCTAGACAGGGAACCTACGAGCAGTACTTC
TRBJ1-4	.	.	TRBV7-9	CASSSYVGDLNEKLFF	TGTGCCAGCAGCTCCTATGTGGGGGACTTGAATGAAAAACTGTTTTTT
TRBJ2-7	.	.	TRBV7-9	CASTSYSGAGPLTYEQYF	TGTGCCAGCACCTCTTACAGTGGTGCGGGGCCGCTTACCTACGAGCAGTACTTC
TRBJ2-2	TRBD2	.	TRBV28	CASSLTPGTSDLNTGELFF	TGTGCCAGCAGTTTAACCCCCGGGACTAGCGACCTGAACACCGGGGAGCTGTTTTTT
TRBJ2-6	.	.	TRBV14	CASSPTTAANVLTF	TGTGCCAGCAGCCCAACCACCGCGGCCAACGTCCTGACTTTC
TRBJ1-5	.	.	TRBV18	CASSPIGTSNNQPQHF	TGTGCCAGCTCACCAATTGGGACATCGAACAATCAGCCCCAGCATTTT
TRBJ2-3	.	.	TRBV5-1	CASSLEQPSTDTQYF	TGCGCCAGCAGCTTGGAACAACCTAGCACAGATACGCAGTATTTT
TRBJ1-5	.	few	TRBV2	CASSPEWVHQPQHF	TGTGCCAGCAGTCCCGAATGGGTCCACCAGCCCCAGCATTTT
TRBJ2-7	.	once	TRBV25-1	CASSASRDRYEQYF	TGTGCCAGCAGTGCCTCGCGGGACAGATACGAGCAGTACTTC
TRBJ2-7	TRBD2	.	TRBV6-6	CASSYPTSGGRYF	TGTGCCAGCAGTTACCCGACTAGCGGGGGACGGTACTTC
TRBJ1-3	.	.	TRBV4-2	CASSQEGGTRGNTIYF	TGTGCCAGCAGCCAAGAAGGGGGGACGCGGGGAAACACCATATATTTT
TRBJ2-3	TRBD2	.	TRBV6-6	CASSSPSGGTDTQYF	TGTGCCAGCAGTTCCCCTAGCGGGGGCACAGATACGCAGTATTTT
TRBJ2-7	TRBD1	.	TRBV5-6	CASSPLGGQGAREQYF	TGTGCCAGCAGCCCGCTCGGGGGACAGGGGGCGCGTGAGCAGTACTTC
TRBJ2-2	.	.	TRBV27	CASRRLAVGGGELFF	TGTGCCAGCAGACGCCTGGCGGTGGGGGGTGGGGAGCTGTTTTTT
TRBJ2-7	.	.	TRBV9	CASSEDNSYEQYF	TGTGCCAGCAGCGAGGACAATTCCTACGAGCAGTACTTC
TRBJ2-7	.	.	TRBV9	CASSPRGPTSYEQYF	TGTGCCAGCAGCCCCCGCGGGCCTACATCCTACGAGCAGTACTTC
TRBJ2-5	TRBD2	once	TRBV9	CASSPSGRGARETQYF	TGTGCCAGCAGCCCCTCTGGGCGGGGGGCGCGGGAGACCCAGTACTTC
TRBJ2-3	.	.	TRBV18	CASSPGQRSTDTQYF	TGTGCCAGCTCACCAGGCCAGCGAAGCACAGATACGCAGTATTTT
TRBJ2-2	TRBD1	.	TRBV27	CASSPGTGGFPNTGELFF	TGTGCCAGCAGTCCCGGGACAGGGGGATTCCCCAACACCGGGGAGCTGTTTTTT
TRBJ2-1	.	.	TRBV10-3	CAITYGAEAEQFF	TGTGCCATCACGTATGGAGCGGAGGCTGAGCAGTTCTTC
TRBJ2-3	TRBD2	.	TRBV19	CASSTGGGLDTQYF	TGTGCCAGTAGTACTGGCGGGGGGTTAGATACGCAGTATTTT
TRBJ2-7	.	.	TRBV6-1	CASNRQEAYEQYF	TGTGCCAGCAACCGACAGGAGGCCTACGAGCAGTACTTC
TRBJ2-2	.	.	TRBV5-4	CASSLRQTGELFF	TGTGCCAGCAGCCTCAGGCAAACCGGGGAGCTGTTTTTT
TRBJ1-6	.	few	TRBV7-9	CASSRTATNSPLHF	TGTGCCAGCAGCCGGACAGCTACAAATTCACCCCTCCACTTT
TRBJ2-7	TRBD1	.	TRBV2	CASSPGTGVYEQYF	TGTGCCAGCAGCCCCGGGACAGGGGTCTACGAGCAGTACTTC
TRBJ1-1	.	.	TRBV10-3	CAISAEGDTEAFF	TGTGCCATCAGTGCGGAGGGGGACACTGAAGCTTTCTTT
TRBJ2-7	TRBD1	.	TRBV11-1	CASSRQGSTYEQYF	TGTGCCAGCAGCCGACAGGGTTCCACCTACGAGCAGTACTTC
TRBJ1-1	.	few	TRBV18	CASFAKVNTEAFF	TGTGCCAGCTTCGCAAAGGTTAACACTGAAGCTTTCTTT
TRBJ1-2	.	.	TRBV5-4	CASSWGSTNYGYTF	TGTGCCAGCAGCTGGGGTTCAACTAACTATGGCTACACCTTC
TRBJ1-1	.	.	TRBV16	CASSPYLNTEAFF	TGTGCCAGCAGCCCCTACCTGAACACTGAAGCTTTCTTT
TRBJ1-1	.	.	TRBV29-1	CSVEGSIAGEAFF	TGCAGCGTTGAAGGGTCCATCGCCGGGGAAGCTTTCTTT
TRBJ2-7	.	.	TRBV4-1	CASSQSQDPSYEQYF	TGCGCCAGCAGCCAGTCACAGGACCCCTCCTACGAGCAGTACTTC
TRBJ2-5	.	.	TRBV5-1	CASSLATGRTQETQYF	TGCGCCAGCAGCTTGGCTACAGGCCGCACCCAAGAGACCCAGTACTTC
TRBJ2-7	.	.	TRBV5-1	CASSLAGQGLSTYEQYF	TGCGCCAGCAGCTTGGCCGGGCAGGGGTTATCAACCTACGAGCAGTACTTC
TRBJ1-5	.	few	TRBV2	CASSEAQTHNQPQHF	TGTGCCAGCAGTGAAGCGCAGACCCACAATCAGCCCCAGCATTTT
TRBJ1-3	TRBD1	.	TRBV28	CASRGQVSSGNTIYF	TGTGCCAGCAGAGGACAGGTCTCCTCTGGAAACACCATATATTTT
TRBJ1-4	.	.	TRBV28	CASSLVINEKLFF	TGTGCCAGCAGTTTAGTTATTAATGAAAAACTGTTTTTT
TRBJ2-5	.	.	TRBV5-1	CASSLEETQYF	TGCGCCAGCAGCTTGGAGGAGACCCAGTACTTC
TRBJ2-3	TRBD2	.	TRBV6-1	CASNSGGRLDTQYF	TGTGCCAGCAATAGCGGGGGCAGGTTAGATACGCAGTATTTT